Below are 23 T cell receptor beta chains sequenced from a single sample in a study of cytomegalovirus exposure and HLA in healthy donors. Primers for the PCR totalled 60 Vbeta and 13 Jbeta. Clones were read by immunoSEQ multiplex PCR, and TCRdb kept only the in-frame ones, dropping some. This repertoire shows 90,000 to 150,000 clones, less than 85% found once; its top ten account for about 4%. The sequenced sample consisted of PBMCs. The receptors derive from a woman aged 40 to 50 in good health and CMV-seronegative.

The chain carries TRBV7-3 and TRBJ2-1, with D unresolved. Germline CDR1 and CDR2: SGHTA and FQGTGA. The V and J ends lost 4 bases and 3 bases respectively, with 7 bases between them. CDR3 length equals 13 residues. The CDR3 sequence is CASSSILYNEQFF. CDR3 in DNA: TGTGCCAGCAGCTCAATACTCTACAATGAGCAGTTCTTC.

The DNA for the CDR3 is TGTGCCAGCAGTTTCGGGATTTACAATGAGCAGTTCTTC. This encodes CASSFGIYNEQFF. The rearrangement uses TRBV6-5 and TRBJ2-1, with D possibly being TRBD2 (5 bases). Germline CDR1 reads MNHEY; CDR2 reads SVGAGI. This CDR3 region has 13 residues. The germline V and J ends were trimmed by 4 bases and 4 bases, with 8 bases remaining between them.

The gene calls are TRBV30 and TRBJ1-2; a possible D gene is TRBD1 (5 bases). The CDR3 is 11 amino acids. CDR1 and CDR2 from the germline V gene are GTSNPN and SVGIG (reference sequence). Trimming shortened V by 8 bases and J by 5 bases, and 12 bases separated the two germline ends. Here the CDR3 reads CAGHRQYGYTF. The CDR3 DNA reads TGTGCCGGGCACCGACAGTATGGCTACACCTTC.

The genes are TRBV5-1 and TRBJ2-3; 7 bases map to TRBD1. The ends lost 5 bases at V and 5 bases at J; junction bases unmatched: 14. The CDR3 contains 16 residues. Germline CDR1 is SGHRS and CDR2 is YFSETQ. CDR3 protein: CASSLMGQGVGDTQYF. Written as DNA, the CDR3 is TGCGCCAGCAGTTTAATGGGCCAGGGGGTCGGAGATACGCAGTATTTT.

The chain combines TRBV29-1 with TRBJ1-6; TRBD1 agrees at 7 bases. V lost 5 bases, J lost 5 bases, and 9 bases stayed unmatched. Germline V gene lookup returns CDR1 SQVTM and CDR2 ANQGSEA. The CDR3 extends over 15 amino acids. CDR3 protein: CSVIPEGADNSPLHF. In nucleotides, the CDR3 is TGCAGCGTTATCCCGGAGGGGGCGGATAATTCACCCCTCCACTTT.

A word on this clone: The junction and the germline gene differ at one end; a read error may be behind it. The chain couples TRBV10-3 to TRBJ1-4; D might be TRBD1 (6 bases). The CDR3 totals 16 residues. Germline V lookup: CDR1 ENHRY, CDR2 SYGVKD. The CDR3 coding sequence is TGTGCCGTCAGTGAATCGGGAGGGGGGAAGGGTGAAAAACTGTTTTTT. As protein: CAVSESGGGKGEKLFF.

Regarding this clone: Other DNA variants within this sample encode the same CDR3. The chain couples TRBV5-1 to TRBJ2-1, with TRBD2 matching over 9 bases. Trimming at V came to 0 bases and at J to 10 bases, leaving 11 bases not matched to a gene. Per germline, CDR1 SGHRS and CDR2 YFSETQ. The CDR3 has 16 amino acids. The CDR3 DNA sequence: TGCGCCAGCAGCTTGGATGCGGGAGGGCCTCGGGGGGAGCAGTTCTTC. As protein: CASSLDAGGPRGEQFF.

The chain combines TRBV19 with TRBJ1-5; 9 nucleotides line up with TRBD1. This CDR3 is 14 amino acids long. CDR1 and CDR2 (germline): LNHDA, SQIVND (reference sequence). Losses at the gene ends were 4 bases for V and 9 bases for J; bases not matched to a gene: 7. This CDR3 reads CASSTDRGSRPQHF. The CDR3 DNA is TGTGCCAGTAGTACGGACAGGGGCAGTCGGCCCCAGCATTTT.

Comment on this clone: This sample also contains other DNA sequences that code for the same CDR3. The chain uses TRBV28 and TRBJ2-6; TRBD1 is a possible D gene (5 bases). Deletions cut 5 bases from V and 0 bases from J, with 8 bases between. The CDR3 runs to 15 residues. Germline V gene lookup returns CDR1 MDHEN and CDR2 SYDVKM. CDR3 sequence: CASSLQVSGANVLTF. CDR3 DNA sequence: TGTGCCAGCAGTCTACAGGTCTCTGGGGCCAACGTCCTGACTTTC.

This clone occurred a few times. This chain joins TRBV10-3 and TRBJ1-5; D may be TRBD1 (6 bases). Per the germline V gene, CDR1 is ENHRY and CDR2 is SYGVKD. V shed 2 bases and J shed 1 base, with 9 bases lying between them. The CDR3 consists of 15 residues. CDR3 bases: TGTGCCATCAGTGAGGTGACAGGCAGCAATCAGCCCCAGCATTTT. It encodes CAISEVTGSNQPQHF.

This clone occurred once. The J gene is TRBJ2-1, the V gene TRBV9; 8 bases line up with TRBD2. V was pared by 1 base and J by 3 bases, with 3 bases of the junction left unmatched. The CDR3 extends over 15 amino acids. Germline V lookup: CDR1 SGDLS, CDR2 YYNGEE. The DNA for the CDR3 is TGTGCCAGCAGCGTACTAGCGGGCAACTACAATGAGCAGTTCTTC. Protein product: CASSVLAGNYNEQFF. Using reference TRBV9 and TRBJ2-1 for the parts outside the CDR3, the full variable domain is DSGVTQTPKHLITATGQRVTLRCSPRSGDLSVYWYQQSLDQGLQFLIQYYNGEERAKGNILERFSAQQFPDLHSELNLSSLELGDSALYFCASSVLAGNYNEQFFGPGTRLTVL.

The rearrangement links TRBV5-1 to TRBJ1-4; D possibly corresponds to TRBD1 (6 bases). There are 18 residues in the CDR3. V gave up 0 bases and J gave up 5 bases, with 20 bases separating them. CDR1 is SGHRS and CDR2 is YFSETQ in the germline V gene. In DNA form, the CDR3 reads TGCGCCAGCAGCTTGGTCGGGACAAACTGGATCGGGAATGAAAAACTGTTTTTT. Translating it yields CASSLVGTNWIGNEKLFF.

The V and J genes are TRBV7-2 and TRBJ2-5; 7 bases match TRBD1. With 5 bases clipped from V and 4 bases from J, the junction kept 7 bases outside the gene matches. CDR3 size: 14 residues. Germline V lookup: CDR1 SGHTA, CDR2 FQGNSA. The CDR3 nucleotides read TGTGCCAGCAGCCTACAGGGGTTTAGAGAGACCCAGTACTTC. Residues: CASSLQGFRETQYF.

V and J are TRBV7-9 and TRBJ1-1; tentatively, D is TRBD1 (6 bases). V dropped 6 bases and J dropped 7 bases, with 18 bases sitting between them. The CDR3 spans 14 residues. Germline loops: CDR1 SEHNR, CDR2 FQNEAQ (reference sequence). CDR3 loop: CASSPDRHTNEAFF. In nucleotides, the CDR3 is TGTGCCAGCAGTCCCGACAGGCATACCAATGAAGCTTTCTTT.

This clone is medium-sized. The same CDR3 can be traced to other DNA sequences in this sample. The genes are TRBV28 and TRBJ2-7; possible D gene TRBD2, 6 bases. The V end was cut by 1 base, the J end by 4 bases, with 11 bases between. Germline CDR1 and CDR2: MDHEN and SYDVKM. The length of the CDR3 is 14 residues. The DNA for the CDR3 is TGTGCCAGCAGTTTATCGGCGGGGACTTACGAGCAGTACTTC. Encoded protein: CASSLSAGTYEQYF.

This clone was observed a few times. V gene TRBV7-8 combines with J gene TRBJ2-2, with TRBD2 identical over 8 bases. The CDR3 totals 18 residues. Per germline, CDR1 SGHVS and CDR2 FQNEAQ. V was clipped by 2 bases and J by 3 bases; unmatched bases: 11. DNA for the CDR3: TGTGCCAGCAGCTTACCTCTAGCGGGCGGAGTCGACACCGGGGAGCTGTTTTTT. It yields the protein CASSLPLAGGVDTGELFF.

The chain is built from TRBV4-3 and TRBJ1-4; tentatively, D is TRBD1 (6 bases). V was trimmed by 0 bases and J by 11 bases, leaving 10 bases between them. Germline CDR1 LGHNA, CDR2 YSLEER. This CDR3 has 13 amino acids. CDR3 amino acids: CASSQEERGKLFF. The CDR3 DNA is TGCGCCAGCAGCCAAGAAGAGAGGGGGAAACTGTTTTTT.

The CDR3: CASSPAGGEVSEAFF. The CDR3 region has the DNA TGTGCCAGCTCACCAGCGGGGGGCGAGGTGTCTGAAGCTTTCTTT. The chain recombines TRBV18 with TRBJ1-1, with a possible D match to TRBD1 (6 bases). This CDR3 spans 15 amino acids. Trimming took off 2 bases at V and 6 bases at J, with 16 bases between the two ends. Germline assignment: CDR1 KGHSH and CDR2 LQKENI. Full variable domain (outside the CDR3, taken from reference TRBV18 and TRBJ1-1): NAGVMQNPRHLVRRRGQEARLRCSPMKGHSHVYWYRQLPEEGLKFMVYLQKENIIDESGMPKERFSAEFPKEGPSILRIQQVVRGDSAAYFCASSPAGGEVSEAFFGQGTRLTVV.

The J gene is TRBJ2-3, the V gene TRBV7-2; the match to TRBD1 covers 7 bases. The V and J ends lost 2 bases and 0 bases, in that order; junction bases with no gene match: 5. Germline loops: CDR1 SGHTA, CDR2 FQGNSA. The CDR3 is 16 residues long. CDR3 sequence reads: CASSLHTGESTDTQYF. CDR3 in DNA: TGTGCCAGCAGCTTACATACAGGGGAAAGCACAGATACGCAGTATTTT.

Regarding this clone: One end of the junction fails to match germline, which may point to a read error. This chain connects TRBV7-9 to TRBJ1-1; no firm D call. This CDR3 is built from 14 residues. From germline, CDR1 is SEHNR and CDR2 FQNEAQ (reference sequence). CDR3 DNA: TGTTCCAGCAGCTTAGCAGCCGGTTACACTGAAGCTTTCTTT. This encodes CSSSLAAGYTEAFF.

In this sample, this clone turned up many times. The V gene is TRBV5-6, the J gene TRBJ2-7, with 7 bases lining up with TRBD1. Germline CDR1 SGHDT, CDR2 YYEEEE. V lost 4 bases to trimming and J lost 0 bases; unmatched junction nucleotides: 19. The CDR3 covers 19 residues. The CDR3 is CASSRRSNPRGLPSYEQYF. The CDR3 nucleotides read TGTGCCAGCAGCCGTAGATCCAACCCGAGGGGGCTCCCCTCCTACGAGCAGTACTTC.

The chain recombines TRBV7-3 with TRBJ2-1; 8 nucleotides agree with TRBD2. This CDR3 spans 16 amino acids. The ends lost 3 bases at V and 1 base at J; junction bases unmatched: 5. CDR1 is SGHTA, CDR2 FQGTGA, per germline. The CDR3 loop reads CASSFTSSGSYNEQFF. In DNA form, the CDR3 reads TGTGCCAGCAGCTTCACTTCTAGCGGGTCCTACAATGAGCAGTTCTTC.

This rearrangement joins TRBV10-2 to TRBJ1-5; D is possibly TRBD1 (5 bases). Germline values: CDR1 WSHSY, CDR2 SAAADI. The V gene lost 8 bases and the J gene lost 2 bases, with 19 bases spanning the gap. The CDR3 spans 16 residues. The CDR3 DNA reads TGCGCCAGCGGGGGGGTAGGGGAGGTCGGCAATCAGCCCCAGCATTTT. Translating gives CASGGVGEVGNQPQHF.